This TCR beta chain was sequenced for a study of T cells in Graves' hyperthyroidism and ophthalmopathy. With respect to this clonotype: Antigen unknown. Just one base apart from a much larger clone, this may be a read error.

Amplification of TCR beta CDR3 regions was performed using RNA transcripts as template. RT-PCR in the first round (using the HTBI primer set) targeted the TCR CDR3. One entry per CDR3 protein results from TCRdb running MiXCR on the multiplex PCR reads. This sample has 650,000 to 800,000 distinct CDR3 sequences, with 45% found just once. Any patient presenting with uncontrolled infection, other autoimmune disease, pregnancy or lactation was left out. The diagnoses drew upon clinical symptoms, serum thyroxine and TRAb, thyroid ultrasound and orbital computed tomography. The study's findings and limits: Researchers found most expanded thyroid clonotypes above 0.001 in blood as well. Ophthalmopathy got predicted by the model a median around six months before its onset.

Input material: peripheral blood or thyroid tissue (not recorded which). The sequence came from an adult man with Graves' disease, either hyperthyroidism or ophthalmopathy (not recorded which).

CDR3 bases: TGCGCCAGCAGTACGCTACCGGAGTCACCCCTCCGCTTT. Its translation is CASSTLPESPLRF. This chain joins TRBV5-1 and TRBJ1-6; D unclear. The CDR3 is made up of 13 amino acids. Germline CDR1 is SGHRS and CDR2 is YFSETQ.